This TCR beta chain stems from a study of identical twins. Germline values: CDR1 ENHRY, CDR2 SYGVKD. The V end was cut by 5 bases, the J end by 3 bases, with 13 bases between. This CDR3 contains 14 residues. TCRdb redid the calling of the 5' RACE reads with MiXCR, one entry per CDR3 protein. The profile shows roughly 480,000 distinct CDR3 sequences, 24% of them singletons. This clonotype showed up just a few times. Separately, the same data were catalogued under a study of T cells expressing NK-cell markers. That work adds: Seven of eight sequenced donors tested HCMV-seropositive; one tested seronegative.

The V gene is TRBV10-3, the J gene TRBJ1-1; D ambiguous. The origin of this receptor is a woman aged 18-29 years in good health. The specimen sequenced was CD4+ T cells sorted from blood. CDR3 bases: TGTGCCATCAGTCCCACCAGACAAGACACTGAAGCTTTCTTT. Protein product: CAISPTRQDTEAFF.